The 4 T cell receptor beta chains below were found in one sample sequenced in a study of shared clonotypes between healthy human individuals. The method was immunoSEQ multiplex PCR; TCRdb's version includes in-frame clones alone and lacks a portion of them. The data hold about 2.4 million clones, with over 85% observed a single time. Sequencing was performed on naive CD4+ T cells from PBMCs. Sample subset: CD45RA+ positively selected. The receptors were sampled from a young man in good health. Some clones in this sample may be carry-over from other donors' samples.

The chain uses TRBV28 and TRBJ2-7; D is unresolved. Looked up from germline, CDR1 is MDHEN and CDR2 is SYDVKM. This CDR3 has 12 amino acids. V lost 6 bases to trimming and J lost 6 bases, with 12 bases between them. In DNA form, the CDR3 reads TGTGCCAGCAGGGGAACATATGGCGAGCAGTACTTC. Its protein product is CASRGTYGEQYF.

The chain couples TRBV28 to TRBJ1-4; a weak D match, TRBD1 (6 bases). The CDR3 runs 16 residues. With 6 bases removed from V and 10 bases from J, the gap between germline ends came to 24 bases. The germline V gene encodes CDR1 MDHEN and CDR2 SYDVKM. The CDR3 reads CASSFARAGTRGKLFF. Written as DNA, the CDR3 is TGTGCCAGCAGCTTCGCCCGCGCAGGGACACGTGGAAAACTGTTTTTT.

The chain couples TRBV11-2 to TRBJ2-1; perhaps TRBD1 as D (6 bases). This CDR3 comprises 14 residues. CDR1 is SGHAT and CDR2 is FQNNGV in the germline V gene. Trimming stripped 5 bases from V and 10 bases from J, with 18 bases between. In DNA, the CDR3 is TGTGCCAGCAGCCCTAATCCAAGGGGGTTGGAGCAGTTCTTC. Its protein product is CASSPNPRGLEQFF.

CDR3 in amino acids: CASSFPGDEGYTF. Here the CDR3 DNA reads TGTGCCAGCAGTTTCCCAGGGGATGAGGGCTACACCTTC. This chain joins TRBV6-6 and TRBJ1-2; D might be TRBD1 (6 bases). The germline V gene has CDR1 MNHNY and CDR2 SVGAGI (reference sequence). V was shortened by 4 bases and J by 8 bases, with 14 bases between the two germline ends. CDR3 size: 13 residues.